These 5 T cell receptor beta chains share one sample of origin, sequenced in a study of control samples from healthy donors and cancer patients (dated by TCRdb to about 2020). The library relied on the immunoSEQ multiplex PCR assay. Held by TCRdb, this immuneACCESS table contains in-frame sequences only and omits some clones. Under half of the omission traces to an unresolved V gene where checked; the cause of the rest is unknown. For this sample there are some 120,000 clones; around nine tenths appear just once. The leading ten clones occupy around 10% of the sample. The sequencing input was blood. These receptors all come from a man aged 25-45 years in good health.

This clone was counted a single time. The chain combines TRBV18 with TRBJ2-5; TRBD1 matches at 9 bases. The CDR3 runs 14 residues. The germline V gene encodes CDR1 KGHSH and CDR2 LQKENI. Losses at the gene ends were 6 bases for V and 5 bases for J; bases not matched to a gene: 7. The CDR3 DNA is TGTGCCAGCTCCTCGGACAGGGGCACCGAGACCCAGTACTTC. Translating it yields CASSSDRGTETQYF.

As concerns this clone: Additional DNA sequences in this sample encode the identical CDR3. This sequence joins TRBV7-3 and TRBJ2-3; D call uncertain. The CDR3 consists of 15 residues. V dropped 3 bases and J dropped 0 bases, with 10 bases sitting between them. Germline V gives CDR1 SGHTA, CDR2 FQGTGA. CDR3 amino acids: CASSFSGGSTDTQYF. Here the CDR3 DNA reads TGTGCCAGCAGCTTCTCGGGTGGAAGCACAGATACGCAGTATTTT.

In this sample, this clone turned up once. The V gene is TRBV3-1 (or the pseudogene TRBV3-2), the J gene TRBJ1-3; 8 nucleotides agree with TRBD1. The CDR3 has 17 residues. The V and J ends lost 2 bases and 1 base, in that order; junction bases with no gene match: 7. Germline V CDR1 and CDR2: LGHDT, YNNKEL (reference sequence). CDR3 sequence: CASSQLTGQASGNTIYF. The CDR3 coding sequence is TGTGCCAGCAGCCAATTGACGGGACAGGCATCTGGAAACACCATATATTTT.

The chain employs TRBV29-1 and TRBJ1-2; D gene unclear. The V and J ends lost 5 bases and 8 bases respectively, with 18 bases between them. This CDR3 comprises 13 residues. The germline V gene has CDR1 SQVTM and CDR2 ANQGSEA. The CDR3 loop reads CSVPRLAQGGYTF. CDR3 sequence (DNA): TGCAGCGTTCCTAGACTAGCCCAAGGGGGCTACACCTTC.

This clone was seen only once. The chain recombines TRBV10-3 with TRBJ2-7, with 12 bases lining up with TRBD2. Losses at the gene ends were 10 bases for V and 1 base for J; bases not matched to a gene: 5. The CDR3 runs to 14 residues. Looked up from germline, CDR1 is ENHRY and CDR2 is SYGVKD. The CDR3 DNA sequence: TGTGCCACCGCGACTAGCGGGGGATCCTACGAGCAGTACGTC. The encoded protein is CATATSGGSYEQYV.